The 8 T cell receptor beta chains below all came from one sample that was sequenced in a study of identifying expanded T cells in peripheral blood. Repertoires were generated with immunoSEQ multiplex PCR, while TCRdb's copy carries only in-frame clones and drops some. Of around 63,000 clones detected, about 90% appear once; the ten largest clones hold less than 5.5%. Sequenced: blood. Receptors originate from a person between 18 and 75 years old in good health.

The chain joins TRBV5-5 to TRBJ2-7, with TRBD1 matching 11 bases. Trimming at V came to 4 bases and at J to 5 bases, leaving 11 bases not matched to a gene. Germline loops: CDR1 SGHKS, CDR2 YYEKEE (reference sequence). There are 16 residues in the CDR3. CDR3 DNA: TGTGCCAGCAGCACCCCGGGACAGGGGGATTTGGACGAGCAGTACTTC. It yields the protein CASSTPGQGDLDEQYF.

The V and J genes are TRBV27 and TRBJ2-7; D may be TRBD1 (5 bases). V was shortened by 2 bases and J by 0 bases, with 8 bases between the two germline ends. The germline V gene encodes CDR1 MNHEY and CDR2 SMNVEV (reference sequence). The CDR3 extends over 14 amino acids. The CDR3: CASSLAGSSYEQYF. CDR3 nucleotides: TGTGCCAGCAGTTTAGCAGGGTCCTCCTACGAGCAGTACTTC.

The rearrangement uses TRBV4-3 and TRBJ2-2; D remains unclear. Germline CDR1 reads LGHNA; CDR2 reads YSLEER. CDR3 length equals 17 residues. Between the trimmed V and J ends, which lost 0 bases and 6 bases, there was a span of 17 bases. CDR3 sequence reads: CASSQEGMAPGAGELFF. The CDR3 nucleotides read TGCGCCAGCAGCCAAGAGGGAATGGCTCCTGGGGCCGGGGAGCTGTTTTTT.

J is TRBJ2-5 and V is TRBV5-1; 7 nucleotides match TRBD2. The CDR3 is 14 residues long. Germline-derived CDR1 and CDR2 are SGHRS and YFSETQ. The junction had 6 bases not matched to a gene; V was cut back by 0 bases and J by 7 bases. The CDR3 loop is CASSLDPGRGTQYF. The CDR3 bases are TGCGCCAGCAGCTTGGATCCGGGGAGGGGGACCCAGTACTTC.

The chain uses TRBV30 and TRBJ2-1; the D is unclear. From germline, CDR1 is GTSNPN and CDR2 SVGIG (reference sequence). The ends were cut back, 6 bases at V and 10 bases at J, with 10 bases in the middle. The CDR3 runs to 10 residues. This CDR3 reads CACPDAEQFF. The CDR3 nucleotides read TGTGCCTGCCCGGATGCGGAGCAGTTCTTC.

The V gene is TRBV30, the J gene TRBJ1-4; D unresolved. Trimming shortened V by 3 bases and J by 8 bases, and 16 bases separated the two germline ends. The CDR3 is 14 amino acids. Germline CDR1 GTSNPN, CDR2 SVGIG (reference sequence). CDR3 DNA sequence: TGTGCCTGGAGCCCCCTTGCGAACGCCGAAAAACTGTTTTTT. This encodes CAWSPLANAEKLFF.

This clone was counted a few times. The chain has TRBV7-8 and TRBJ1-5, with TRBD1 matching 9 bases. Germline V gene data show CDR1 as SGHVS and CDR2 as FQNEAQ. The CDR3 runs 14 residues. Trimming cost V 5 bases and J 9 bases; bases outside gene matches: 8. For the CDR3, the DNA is TGTGCCAGCAGCCAGGGACAGGGTCTTCGGCCCCAGCATTTT. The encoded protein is CASSQGQGLRPQHF.

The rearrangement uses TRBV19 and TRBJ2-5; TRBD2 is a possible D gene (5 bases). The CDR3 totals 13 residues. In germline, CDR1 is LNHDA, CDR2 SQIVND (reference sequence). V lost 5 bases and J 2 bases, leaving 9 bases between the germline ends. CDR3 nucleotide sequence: TGTGCCAGTAGTTGGACTGAGCAAGAGACCCAGTACTTC. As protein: CASSWTEQETQYF.